Below are 14 T cell receptor beta chains sequenced from a single sample in a study of T cells in Graves' hyperthyroidism and ophthalmopathy. The TCR beta CDR3 regions underwent amplification using RNA transcripts as the source. First-round RT-PCR targeting the TCR CDR3 was performed with the HTBI primer set. Each CDR3 protein gets one entry after TCRdb re-called the multiplex PCR reads with MiXCR. The sample lists 620,000 or so distinct CDR3 sequences, more than 12% occurring once. The sample consisted of blood. These receptors were taken from a woman in her forties or fifties with Graves' ophthalmopathy.

This clonotype was found many times. This chain links TRBV3-1 with TRBJ1-6; D is uncertain. Per the germline V gene, CDR1 is LGHDT and CDR2 is YNNKEL (reference sequence). The CDR3 has 15 residues. The V gene lost 0 bases and the J gene lost 5 bases, with 8 bases spanning the gap. The CDR3 DNA sequence: TGTGCCAGCAGCCAAGACACAGCCAATAATTCACCCCTCCACTTT. This encodes CASSQDTANNSPLHF.

This clonotype came up many times. The J gene is TRBJ2-7, the V gene TRBV20-1; TRBD1 matches at 9 bases. Germline-derived CDR1 and CDR2 are DFQATT and SNEGSKA (reference sequence). Trimming cost V 4 bases and J 7 bases; bases outside gene matches: 5. The CDR3 is 12 residues long. The CDR3 region has the DNA TGCAGTGCTAAAGGACAGGGGTTAGAGCAGTACTTC. Protein: CSAKGQGLEQYF.

There are many counts of this clonotype. The rearrangement uses TRBV28 and TRBJ2-1; D assignment may be TRBD1 or TRBD2 (5 bases each). Per germline, CDR1 MDHEN and CDR2 SYDVKM. This CDR3 comprises 16 residues. Trimming pared 1 base from V and 0 bases from J, leaving 10 bases between. The CDR3 DNA follows: TGTGCCAGCAGTTTATATGGGACGAGCTCCTACAATGAGCAGTTCTTC. It is translated as CASSLYGTSSYNEQFF.

In this sample, this clonotype turned up many times. The chain links TRBV7-3 to TRBJ2-1; the D gene could be TRBD1 or TRBD2 (5 bases each). The V gene lost 3 bases and the J gene lost 5 bases, with 14 bases spanning the gap. The CDR3 is made up of 15 amino acids. Germline V lookup: CDR1 SGHTA, CDR2 FQGTGA. The CDR3 loop reads CASSLSGTGNNEQFF. In DNA form, the CDR3 reads TGTGCCAGCAGCTTGTCCGGGACGGGGAACAATGAGCAGTTCTTC.

The chain links TRBV6-1 to TRBJ1-5; D is unclear. This CDR3 spans 14 amino acids. Trimming pared 5 bases from V and 7 bases from J, leaving 15 bases between. Germline V gene sequence: CDR1 MNHNS, CDR2 SASEGT. The CDR3 coding sequence is TGTGCCAGCAGTTATTTGGGAGACGGACAGCCCCAGCATTTT. It codes for CASSYLGDGQPQHF.

This clonotype came up a few times. V and J are TRBV7-9 and TRBJ2-2; no clear D. The germline V and J ends were trimmed by 5 bases and 10 bases, with 14 bases remaining between them. The CDR3 is 13 residues long. Germline V gene sequence: CDR1 SEHNR, CDR2 FQNEAQ (reference sequence). DNA of the CDR3: TGTGCCAGCAGCAGTCTGGATCGTGTGGAGCTGTTTTTT. This gives the protein CASSSLDRVELFF.

This clonotype appeared many times. CDR3 region: CASSFEREANNEQFF. In DNA form, the CDR3 reads TGTGCCAGCAGTTTTGAGCGGGAGGCAAACAATGAGCAGTTCTTC. The chain couples TRBV28 to TRBJ2-1; 9 bases agree with TRBD2. Trimming removed 3 bases from V and 5 bases from J; junction bases left unmatched: 5. The V gene's germline CDR1 is MDHEN and CDR2 SYDVKM. CDR3 length: 15 residues.

This clonotype has a count of ten or more. The CDR3 spells CASSLGGHPNTEAFF. The CDR3 DNA is TGTGCCAGCAGCTTAGGGGGACACCCGAACACTGAAGCTTTCTTT. The rearrangement uses TRBV7-9 and TRBJ1-1; D might be TRBD1 (6 bases). Germline CDR1 SEHNR, CDR2 FQNEAQ (reference sequence). The CDR3 extends over 15 amino acids. V was shortened by 1 base and J by 1 base, with 10 bases between the two germline ends. Full variable domain (rest looked up from reference TRBV7-9 and TRBJ1-1): DTGVSQNPRHKITKRGQNVTFRCDPISEHNRLYWYRQTLGQGPEFLTYFQNEAQLEKSRLLSDRFSAERPKGSFSTLEIQRTEQGDSAMYLCASSLGGHPNTEAFFGQGTRLTVV.

This clonotype was recorded many times. This rearrangement joins TRBV2 to TRBJ1-1; possibly TRBD1 for D (5 bases). Germline values: CDR1 SNHLY, CDR2 FYNNEI. The CDR3 runs 15 residues. Between the trimmed V and J ends, which lost 2 bases and 4 bases, there was a span of 14 bases. The CDR3 reads CASSEWSGGGTEAFF. In DNA, the CDR3 is TGTGCCAGCAGTGAATGGTCCGGGGGTGGCACTGAAGCTTTCTTT. The full variable domain, completed using reference TRBV2 and TRBJ1-1, is EPEVTQTPSHQVTQMGQEVILRCVPISNHLYFYWYRQILGQKVEFLVSFYNNEISEKSEIFDDQFSVERPDGSNFTLKIRSTKLEDSAMYFCASSEWSGGGTEAFFGQGTRLTVV.

This clonotype was seen repeatedly, ten times or more. CDR3 nucleotides: TGTGCCAGCAGTTTAGCGTCACGGAACAATGAGCAGTTCTTC. Amino acid sequence: CASSLASRNNEQFF. This chain connects TRBV12-3 or TRBV12-4 to TRBJ2-1; D gene ambiguous. V was clipped by 0 bases and J by 5 bases, with 8 bases between them. There are 14 residues in the CDR3.

The table lists this clonotype with many counts. This sequence joins TRBV2 and TRBJ1-5, with D possibly being TRBD1 (6 bases). Trimming removed 5 bases at V and 7 bases at J, with 9 bases between. Germline CDR1 reads SNHLY; CDR2 reads FYNNEI. This CDR3 has 12 amino acids. The chain's CDR3 is CASSRTVQPQHF. The CDR3 DNA is TGTGCCAGCAGTAGGACAGTCCAGCCCCAGCATTTT.

CDR3 sequence reads: CASRPGLGLVHEQYF. The DNA for the CDR3 is TGTGCCAGCAGACCTGGACTAGGTCTGGTCCACGAGCAGTACTTC. The chain couples TRBV28 to TRBJ2-7; 7 nucleotides align to TRBD2. This CDR3 is built from 15 residues. Germline V gene lookup returns CDR1 MDHEN and CDR2 SYDVKM. V was clipped by 6 bases and J by 5 bases; unmatched bases: 13.

This rearrangement joins TRBV29-1 to TRBJ1-1; TRBD1 aligns across 9 bases. The germline V gene has CDR1 SQVTM and CDR2 ANQGSEA. CDR3 length: 14 amino acids. V lost 2 bases and J lost 4; bases outside the gene matches: 5. The DNA for the CDR3 is TGCAGCGTTGAAAACAGGGGGCGTTTCACTGAAGCTTTCTTT. It is translated as CSVENRGRFTEAFF.

In the case of this clonotype: Lacking the conserved final phenylalanine or tryptophan, this CDR3 likely reflects a read error. The V and J genes are TRBV10-3 and TRBJ2-7; 7 nucleotides match TRBD1. This CDR3 has 16 amino acids. The V gene end was trimmed by 2 bases and the J gene end by 0 bases; junction bases not matched to a gene: 7. The germline V gene has CDR1 ENHRY and CDR2 SYGVKD. The CDR3 DNA sequence: TGTGCCATCAGTGAGGACAGAGGGGGCCCCTCCTACGAGCAGTACTCC. This gives the protein CAISEDRGGPSYEQYS.